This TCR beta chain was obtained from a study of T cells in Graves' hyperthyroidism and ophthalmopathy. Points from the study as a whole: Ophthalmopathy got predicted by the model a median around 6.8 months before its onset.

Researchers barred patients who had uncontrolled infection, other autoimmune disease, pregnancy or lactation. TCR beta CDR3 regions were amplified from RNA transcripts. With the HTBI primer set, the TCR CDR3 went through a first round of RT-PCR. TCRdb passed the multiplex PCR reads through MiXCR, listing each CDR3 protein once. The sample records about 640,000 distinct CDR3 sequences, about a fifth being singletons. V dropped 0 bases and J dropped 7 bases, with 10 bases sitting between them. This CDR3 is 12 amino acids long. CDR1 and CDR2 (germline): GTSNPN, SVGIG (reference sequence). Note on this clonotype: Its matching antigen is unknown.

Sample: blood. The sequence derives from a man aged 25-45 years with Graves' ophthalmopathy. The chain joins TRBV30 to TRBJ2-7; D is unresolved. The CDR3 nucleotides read TGTGCCTGGAGTGTGGCCCCGAGAGAGCAGTACTTC. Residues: CAWSVAPREQYF.